The present T cell receptor beta chain was sequenced within a study of blood T cell repertoires in COVID-19. Overall study context: There were acute and convalescent COVID-19 samples, and they came from the United States, Italy and Spain. T cells, B-cell-depleted T cells, or PBMCs provided the cDNA or gDNA that served as material.

As processed by the authors: By means of reference gene primer amplification, nucleated cell counts were estimated. Only in-frame clones appear in the TCRdb table, and some are missing; sequencing was by immunoSEQ multiplex PCR. V, J and clone size are taken as reported in that table, and D and trimming were inferred from the DNA itself. The repertoire includes about 240,000 clones, 70% to 85% of them detected once, and over 3% sits in the top ten. CDR1 SGHTA and CDR2 FQGNSA come from the germline V gene. The V end lost 4 bases, the J end lost 5 bases, and 11 bases lay between the germline ends. There are 13 residues in the CDR3.

Sequenced input: peripheral blood. This clonotype was sampled from a woman aged 80 or older with acute or convalescent COVID-19. The chain couples TRBV7-2 to TRBJ2-5, with D possibly being TRBD2 (6 bases). The CDR3 region is CASSWRADETQYF. The CDR3 DNA follows: TGTGCCAGCAGCTGGAGGGCCGACGAGACCCAGTACTTC.